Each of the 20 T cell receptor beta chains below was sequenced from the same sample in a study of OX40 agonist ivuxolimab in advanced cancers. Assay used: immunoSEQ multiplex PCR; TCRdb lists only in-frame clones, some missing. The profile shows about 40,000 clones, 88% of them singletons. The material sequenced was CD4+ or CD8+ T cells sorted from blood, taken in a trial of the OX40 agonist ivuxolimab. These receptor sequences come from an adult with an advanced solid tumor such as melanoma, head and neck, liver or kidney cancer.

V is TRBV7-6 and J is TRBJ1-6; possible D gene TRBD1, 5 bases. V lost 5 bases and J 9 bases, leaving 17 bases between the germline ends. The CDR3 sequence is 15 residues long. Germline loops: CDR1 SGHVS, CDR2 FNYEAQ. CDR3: CASSTGLNGGSPLHF. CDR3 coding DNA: TGTGCCAGCAGCACCGGGCTCAACGGGGGTTCACCCCTCCACTTT.

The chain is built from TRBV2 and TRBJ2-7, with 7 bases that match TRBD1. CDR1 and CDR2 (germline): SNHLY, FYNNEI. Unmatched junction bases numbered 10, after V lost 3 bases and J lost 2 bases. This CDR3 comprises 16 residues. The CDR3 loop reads CASSELTDRTPYEQYF. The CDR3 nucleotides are TGTGCCAGCAGTGAGTTAACGGACAGGACCCCCTACGAGCAGTACTTC.

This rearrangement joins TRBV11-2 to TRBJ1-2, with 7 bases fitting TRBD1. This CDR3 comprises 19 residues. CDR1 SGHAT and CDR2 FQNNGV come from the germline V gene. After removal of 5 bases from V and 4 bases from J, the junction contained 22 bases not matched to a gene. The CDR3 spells CASSVKLRDSIRQTYGYTF. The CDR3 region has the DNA TGTGCCAGCAGCGTAAAACTCCGGGACAGCATACGACAGACCTATGGCTACACCTTC.

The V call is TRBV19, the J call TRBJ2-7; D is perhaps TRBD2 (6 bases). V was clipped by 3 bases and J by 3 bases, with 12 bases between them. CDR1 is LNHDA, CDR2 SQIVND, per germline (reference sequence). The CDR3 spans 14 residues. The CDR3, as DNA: TGTGCCAGTAGTATCGGGGACTCAAACTACGAGCAGTACTTC. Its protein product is CASSIGDSNYEQYF.

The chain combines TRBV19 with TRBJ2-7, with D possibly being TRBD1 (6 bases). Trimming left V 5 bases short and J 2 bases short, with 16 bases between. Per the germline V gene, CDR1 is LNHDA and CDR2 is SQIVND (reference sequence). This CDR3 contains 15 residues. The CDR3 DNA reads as TGTGCCAGTAGTCCTGGGGCAGGGGATACCTACGAGCAGTACTTC. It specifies CASSPGAGDTYEQYF. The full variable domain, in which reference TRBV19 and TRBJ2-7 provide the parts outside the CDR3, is DGGITQSPKYLFRKEGQNVTLSCEQNLNHDAMYWYRQDPGQGLRLIYYSQIVNDFQKGDIAEGYSVSREKKESFPLTVTSAQKNPTAFYLCASSPGAGDTYEQYFGPGTRLTVT.

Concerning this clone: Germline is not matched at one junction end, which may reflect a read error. DNA for the CDR3: TGCAGCGTTGAAGATCAGGTCGGGAGGGCCAGGATATCAGATGCGCAGTATTTT. It codes for CSVEDQVGRARISDAQYF. The chain links TRBV29-1 to TRBJ2-3, with 8 positions matching TRBD2. Germline V CDR1 and CDR2: SQVTM, ANQGSEA. There are 18 residues in the CDR3.

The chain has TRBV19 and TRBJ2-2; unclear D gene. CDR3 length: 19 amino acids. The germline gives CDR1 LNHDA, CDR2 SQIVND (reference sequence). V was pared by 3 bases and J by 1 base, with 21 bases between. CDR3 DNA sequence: TGTGCCAGTAGTATTCCCCTGTTGACATTTTTCGAGAACACCGGGGAGCTGTTTTTT. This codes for CASSIPLLTFFENTGELFF.

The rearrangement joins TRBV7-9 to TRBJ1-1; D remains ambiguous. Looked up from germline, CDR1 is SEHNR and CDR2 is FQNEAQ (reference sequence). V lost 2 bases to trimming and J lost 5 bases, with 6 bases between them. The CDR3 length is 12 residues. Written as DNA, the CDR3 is TGTGCCAGCAGCTTAAAGATGACTGAAGCTTTCTTT. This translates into CASSLKMTEAFF.

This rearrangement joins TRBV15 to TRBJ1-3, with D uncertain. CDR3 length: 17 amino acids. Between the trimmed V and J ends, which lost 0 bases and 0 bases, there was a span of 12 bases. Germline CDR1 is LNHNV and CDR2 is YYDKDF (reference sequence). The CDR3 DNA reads TGTGCCACCAGCAGAGATCCGGGCAGAATCTCTGGAAACACCATATATTTT. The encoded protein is CATSRDPGRISGNTIYF.

The CDR3 sequence is CASSLLTGNQPQHF. The CDR3 DNA reads as TGTGCCAGCAGCTTATTAACGGGCAATCAGCCCCAGCATTTT. The chain couples TRBV7-2 to TRBJ1-5, with D uncertain. The V gene lost 2 bases and the J gene lost 2 bases, with 7 bases spanning the gap. The V gene's germline CDR1 is SGHTA and CDR2 FQGNSA. The CDR3 spans 14 residues.

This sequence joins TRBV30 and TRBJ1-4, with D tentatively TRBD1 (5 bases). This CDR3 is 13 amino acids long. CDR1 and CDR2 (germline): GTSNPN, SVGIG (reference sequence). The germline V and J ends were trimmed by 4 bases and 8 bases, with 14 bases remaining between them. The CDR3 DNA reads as TGTGCCTGGAACGAGGGGTACCGGGAAAAACTGTTTTTT. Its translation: CAWNEGYREKLFF.

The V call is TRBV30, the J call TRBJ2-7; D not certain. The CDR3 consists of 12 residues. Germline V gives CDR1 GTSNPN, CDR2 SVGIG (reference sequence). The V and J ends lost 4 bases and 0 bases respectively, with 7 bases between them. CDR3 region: CAWNADSYEQYF. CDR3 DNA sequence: TGTGCCTGGAATGCAGACTCCTACGAGCAGTACTTC.

DNA for the CDR3: TGTGCCAGCAGTAGGACCGAGCGGGCTGAAAAACTGTTTTTT. Its translation is CASSRTERAEKLFF. The rearrangement joins TRBV2 to TRBJ1-4, with no clear D. The V end was cut by 5 bases, the J end by 7 bases, with 14 bases between. CDR1 and CDR2 from the germline V gene are SNHLY and FYNNEI. The CDR3 sequence is 14 residues long.

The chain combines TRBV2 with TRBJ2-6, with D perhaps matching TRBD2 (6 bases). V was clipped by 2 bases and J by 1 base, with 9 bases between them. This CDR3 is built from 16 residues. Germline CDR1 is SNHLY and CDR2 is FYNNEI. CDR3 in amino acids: CASSEPRESGANVLTF. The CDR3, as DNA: TGTGCCAGCAGTGAACCCCGGGAGTCTGGGGCCAACGTCCTGACTTTC.

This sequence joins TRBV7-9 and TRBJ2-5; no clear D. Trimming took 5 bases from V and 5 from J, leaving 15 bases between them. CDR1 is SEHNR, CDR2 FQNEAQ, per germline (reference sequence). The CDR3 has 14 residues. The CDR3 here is CASSPDTVEETQYF. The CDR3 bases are TGTGCCAGCAGCCCCGACACGGTTGAGGAGACCCAGTACTTC.

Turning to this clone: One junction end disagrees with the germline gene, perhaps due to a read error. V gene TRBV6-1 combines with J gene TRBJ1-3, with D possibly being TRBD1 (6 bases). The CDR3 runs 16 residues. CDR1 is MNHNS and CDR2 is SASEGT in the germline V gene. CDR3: CASSEERTVSGNTIYF. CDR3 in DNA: TGTGCCAGCAGCGAAGAGAGGACAGTCTCTGGAAACACCATATATTTT.

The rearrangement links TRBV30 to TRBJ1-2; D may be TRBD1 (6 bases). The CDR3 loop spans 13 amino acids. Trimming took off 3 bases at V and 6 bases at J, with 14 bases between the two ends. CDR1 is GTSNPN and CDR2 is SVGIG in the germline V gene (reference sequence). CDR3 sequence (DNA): TGTGCCTGGAGCACAGGGCGGTTTGATGGCTACACCTTC. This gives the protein CAWSTGRFDGYTF.

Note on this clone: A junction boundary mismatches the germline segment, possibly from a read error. The CDR3 reads CASSQEAISYNEQFF. The CDR3 DNA follows: TGCGCCAGCAGCCAAGAAGCGATTTCCTACAATGAGCAGTTCTTC. The chain has TRBV11-2 and TRBJ2-1, with D uncertain. Germline loops: CDR1 SGHAT, CDR2 FQNNGV. There are 15 residues in the CDR3.

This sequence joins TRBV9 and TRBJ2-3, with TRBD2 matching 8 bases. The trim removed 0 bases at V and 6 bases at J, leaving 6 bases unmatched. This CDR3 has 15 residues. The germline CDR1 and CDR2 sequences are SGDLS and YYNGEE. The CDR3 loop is CASSVGDREGDTQYF. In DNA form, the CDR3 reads TGTGCCAGCAGCGTAGGGGACCGGGAGGGGGATACGCAGTATTTT.

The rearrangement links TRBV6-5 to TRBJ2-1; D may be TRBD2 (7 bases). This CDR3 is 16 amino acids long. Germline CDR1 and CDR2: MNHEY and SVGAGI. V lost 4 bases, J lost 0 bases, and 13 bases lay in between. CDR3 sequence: CASSLGGPSSYNEQFF. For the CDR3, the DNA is TGTGCCAGCAGTTTGGGGGGGCCGAGCTCCTACAATGAGCAGTTCTTC.